These 28 T cell receptor beta chains were all obtained from the same sample, sequenced in a study of shared clonotypes between healthy human individuals. In the naive CD8 group, cells lacked CD45RO and were positively selected for CCR7, so terminally differentiated effector memory CD45RA+ cells were left out. Sequenced by immunoSEQ multiplex PCR; TCRdb stores in-frame clones only, minus some. The profile shows roughly 2,000,000 clones, 80% to 95% of them singletons. Sequencing was done on a sample of naive CD8+ T cells from PBMCs. The receptors originated from a man aged 18 to 29 in good health. Some clones in this sample may be carry-over from other donors' samples.

V usage is TRBV13 and J usage is TRBJ2-7, with 7 bases aligning to TRBD1. The V gene's germline CDR1 is PRHDT and CDR2 FYEKMQ (reference sequence). V lost 5 bases and J lost 3; bases outside the gene matches: 4. The CDR3 sequence is 13 residues long. The CDR3 bases are TGTGCCAGCAGCCGTGACAGGGACTACGAGCAGTACTTC. This translates into CASSRDRDYEQYF.

The count of this clone is one. The gene calls are TRBV28 and TRBJ2-2; 7 bases are a match to TRBD2. The CDR3 totals 21 residues. J gave up 3 bases and V 4 bases, and 23 bases lay outside the gene matches. Germline CDR1 is MDHEN and CDR2 is SYDVKM. The CDR3 DNA reads as TGTGCCAGCAGTTCCTCTTTTTTAGGAGCGGGGCCCCCCGGGGACACCGGGGAGCTGTTTTTT. Its protein is CASSSSFLGAGPPGDTGELFF.

V is TRBV7-3 and J is TRBJ2-6, with 12 positions matching TRBD2. This CDR3 comprises 22 residues. CDR1 and CDR2 from the germline V gene are SGHTA and FQGTGA. V dropped 6 bases and J dropped 2; count of bases not matched to a gene: 20. CDR3 protein: CASSPFSLTSGSALAGANVLTF. The CDR3 DNA sequence: TGTGCCAGCAGTCCTTTTAGCCTGACTAGCGGGAGCGCATTAGCTGGGGCCAACGTCCTGACTTTC.

The chain links TRBV29-1 to TRBJ2-5, with D uncertain. The CDR3 contains 15 residues. The germline V and J ends were trimmed by 6 bases and 4 bases, with 21 bases remaining between them. Germline lookup yields CDR1 SQVTM and CDR2 ANQGSEA. The CDR3 sequence is CSVLSIRTPAETQYF. The CDR3 nucleotides read TGCAGCGTCCTCTCGATTCGAACCCCGGCAGAGACCCAGTACTTC.

This clone was counted only a few times. The chain recombines TRBV19 with TRBJ2-1; 9 bases align to TRBD1. CDR3 length: 15 amino acids. Germline V gene lookup returns CDR1 LNHDA and CDR2 SQIVND (reference sequence). V gave up 4 bases and J gave up 6 bases; unmatched junction bases: 7. Here the CDR3 DNA reads TGTGCCAGTAGTACGGGACAGGGACATGGCAATGAGCAGTTCTTC. This codes for CASSTGQGHGNEQFF.

The chain uses TRBV6-1 and TRBJ1-5, with 7 positions matching TRBD1. Germline CDR1 reads MNHNS; CDR2 reads SASEGT. The CDR3 is 14 amino acids. Trimming removed 10 bases from V and 5 bases from J; junction bases left unmatched: 11. CDR3 nucleotide sequence: TGTGCCACCGACAGGGTTGTGTGGTATCAGCCCCAGCATTTT. Encoded protein: CATDRVVWYQPQHF.

Of note for this clone: This CDR3 is also generated by other DNA sequences in the sample. This chain uses TRBV4-1 with TRBJ1-1; D remains unclear. Germline V gives CDR1 MGHRA, CDR2 YSYEKL. The CDR3 has 15 residues. The V and J ends lost 1 base and 1 base respectively, with 10 bases between them. The CDR3 is CASSQAISGNTEAFF. The CDR3 DNA reads TGCGCCAGCAGCCAAGCCATATCGGGGAACACTGAAGCTTTCTTT.

The chain links TRBV10-1 to TRBJ2-1, with 8 bases fitting TRBD2. The CDR3 loop spans 16 amino acids. J was trimmed by 0 bases and V by 3 bases; bases with no gene match: 4. Germline CDR1 is WNHNN and CDR2 is SYGVQD (reference sequence). CDR3 loop: CASSDQREISYNEQFF. The CDR3 DNA follows: TGCGCCAGCAGTGACCAGCGGGAGATCTCCTACAATGAGCAGTTCTTC.

The J gene is TRBJ2-1, the V gene TRBV29-1; D not resolved. Trimming took 8 bases from V and 2 from J, leaving 19 bases between them. CDR3 size: 15 residues. CDR1 is SQVTM, CDR2 ANQGSEA, per germline. The CDR3 sequence is CSSNGVRRAYNEQFF. CDR3 DNA: TGCAGCTCCAACGGTGTGAGGCGTGCCTACAATGAGCAGTTCTTC.

The gene calls are TRBV7-8 and TRBJ2-6, with TRBD2 as a possible D gene (6 bases). Between the trimmed V and J ends, which lost 5 bases and 0 bases, there was a span of 8 bases. The CDR3 runs to 15 residues. Germline loops: CDR1 SGHVS, CDR2 FQNEAQ. CDR3 nucleotide sequence: TGTGCCAGCAGCCCCGGGAGCTCTGGGGCCAACGTCCTGACTTTC. Encoded protein: CASSPGSSGANVLTF.

The count of this clone is one. V is TRBV2 and J is TRBJ2-3; tentatively, D is TRBD1 (6 bases). CDR3 length: 15 residues. Germline CDR1 reads SNHLY; CDR2 reads FYNNEI. Trimming stripped 5 bases from V and 1 base from J, with 13 bases between. The DNA of the CDR3 is TGTGCCAGCAGTTCAGCCCGGACAGGCACAGATACGCAGTATTTT. Protein sequence: CASSSARTGTDTQYF.

The chain has TRBV14 and TRBJ1-1, with D hard to call. Trimming took off 0 bases at V and 2 bases at J, with 10 bases between the two ends. Germline-derived CDR1 and CDR2 are SGHDN and FVKESK. The CDR3 totals 15 residues. The CDR3 DNA is TGTGCCAGCAGCCAAGATGATATGACCAACACTGAAGCTTTCTTT. Its protein product is CASSQDDMTNTEAFF.

This chain links TRBV30 with TRBJ2-5, with D unclear. This CDR3 comprises 16 residues. Germline CDR1 reads GTSNPN; CDR2 reads SVGIG (reference sequence). Between the trimmed V and J ends, which lost 3 bases and 1 base, there was a span of 18 bases. The chain's CDR3 is CAWRNPVGPRQETQYF. The CDR3 nucleotides read TGTGCCTGGAGAAATCCGGTTGGACCCCGCCAAGAGACCCAGTACTTC.

This clone was seen a single time. The chain uses TRBV7-9 and TRBJ1-5, with TRBD1 as a possible D gene (6 bases). V lost 1 base to trimming and J lost 4 bases, with 8 bases between them. Germline-derived CDR1 and CDR2 are SEHNR and FQNEAQ (reference sequence). CDR3 size: 14 residues. The CDR3 loop is CASSLDRENQPQHF. For the CDR3, the DNA is TGTGCCAGCAGCTTAGACAGGGAGAATCAGCCCCAGCATTTT.

The count of this clone is one. The J gene is TRBJ2-7, the V gene TRBV7-3; possibly TRBD2 for D (7 bases). CDR3 length: 15 amino acids. The V end was cut by 5 bases, the J end by 0 bases, with 14 bases between. The germline CDR1 and CDR2 sequences are SGHTA and FQGTGA. The CDR3 DNA follows: TGTGCCAGCAGCATCGGGGGCGGGAGCTCCTACGAGCAGTACTTC. This sequence encodes CASSIGGGSSYEQYF.

The rearrangement links TRBV5-6 to TRBJ1-6, with a tentative D call TRBD1 (6 bases). The CDR3 sequence is 16 residues long. Trimming stripped 5 bases from V and 3 bases from J, with 15 bases between. From germline, CDR1 is SGHDT and CDR2 YYEEEE. CDR3 nucleotides: TGTGCCAGCAGTGACGGACAGTGGGTCTATAATTCACCCCTCCACTTT. Translation: CASSDGQWVYNSPLHF.

This rearrangement joins TRBV28 to TRBJ2-4; 10 bases are a match to TRBD2. V gave up 5 bases and J gave up 3 bases; unmatched junction bases: 7. CDR1 is MDHEN and CDR2 is SYDVKM in the germline V gene. The CDR3 consists of 16 residues. The CDR3 loop reads CASSTISGRYKNIQYF. The CDR3 DNA is TGTGCCAGCAGTACCATTAGCGGGAGGTACAAAAACATTCAGTACTTC.

The chain combines TRBV9 with TRBJ2-7; perhaps D is TRBD1 or TRBD2 (5 bases each). Germline assignment: CDR1 SGDLS and CDR2 YYNGEE. The CDR3 length is 16 residues. Trimming cost V 3 bases and J 9 bases, with 25 bases left between them. CDR3 sequence (DNA): TGTGCCAGCAGCGCTACCGGGACCTCGAACCCATCGGCGCAGTACTTC. It codes for CASSATGTSNPSAQYF.

The chain uses TRBV27 and TRBJ2-1; 12 nucleotides agree with TRBD2. J was trimmed by 4 bases and V by 3 bases; bases with no gene match: 10. The CDR3 is 18 residues long. The germline V gene has CDR1 MNHEY and CDR2 SMNVEV (reference sequence). The CDR3 DNA reads TGTGCCAGCAGTTTCCTCGGGACTAGCGGGCCTAATTACAATGAGCAGTTCTTC. Amino acid sequence: CASSFLGTSGPNYNEQFF.

This rearrangement joins TRBV7-8 to TRBJ1-1, with 7 nucleotides matching TRBD1. The CDR3 is 15 residues long. Per the germline V gene, CDR1 is SGHVS and CDR2 is FQNEAQ. The ends lost 1 base at V and 1 base at J; junction bases unmatched: 3. CDR3 DNA: TGTGCCAGCAGCTTAGGGGCAGGGGGGAACACTGAAGCTTTCTTT. Its translation: CASSLGAGGNTEAFF.

About this clone: This same CDR3 is encoded by further DNA sequences in the sample. The genes are TRBV27 and TRBJ2-7; unclear D gene. The CDR3 loop spans 13 amino acids. Germline V gene data show CDR1 as MNHEY and CDR2 as SMNVEV (reference sequence). Trimming took off 3 bases at V and 1 base at J, with 7 bases between the two ends. This CDR3 is CASSLDRSYEQYF. In nucleotides, the CDR3 is TGTGCCAGCAGTTTGGATAGATCCTACGAGCAGTACTTC.

The chain links TRBV11-3 to TRBJ2-2; D unclear. CDR3 length equals 11 residues. Trimming removed 5 bases from V and 6 bases from J, with 4 bases in between. Germline lookup yields CDR1 SGHNT and CDR2 YENEEA. The CDR3 DNA is TGTGCCAGCAGCCGGGCCGGGGAGCTGTTTTTT. The encoded protein is CASSRAGELFF.

The chain carries TRBV6-5 and TRBJ2-6; no definite D call. The CDR3 length is 13 residues. V gave up 9 bases and J gave up 3 bases, with 9 bases separating them. The germline gives CDR1 MNHEY, CDR2 SVGAGI. The CDR3 DNA is TGTGCCAGTAACACACTTGGGGCCAACGTCCTGACTTTC. Protein: CASNTLGANVLTF.

The V call is TRBV4-1, the J call TRBJ1-5; no firm D call. In germline, CDR1 is MGHRA, CDR2 YSYEKL. The CDR3 extends over 16 amino acids. Between the trimmed V and J ends, which lost 1 base and 6 bases, there was a span of 16 bases. CDR3 DNA sequence: TGCGCCAGCAGCCAAGGGGTGGGAGGCAGGTCTCAGCCCCAGCATTTT. The encoded protein is CASSQGVGGRSQPQHF.

The V and J genes are TRBV2 and TRBJ2-1, with D hard to call. CDR1 SNHLY and CDR2 FYNNEI come from the germline V gene. V gave up 6 bases and J gave up 9 bases, with 12 bases separating them. The CDR3 is 12 amino acids. The CDR3 DNA reads as TGTGCCAGCAGCCCAACCATGGGTGAGCAGTTCTTC. It yields the protein CASSPTMGEQFF.

The chain employs TRBV15 and TRBJ2-1; TRBD2 aligns across 12 bases. The CDR3 covers 14 residues. Germline CDR1 is LNHNV and CDR2 is YYDKDF (reference sequence). The V gene end was trimmed by 6 bases and the J gene end by 8 bases; junction bases not matched to a gene: 5. CDR3 amino acids: CATRGTSGWDEQFF. DNA for the CDR3: TGTGCCACCAGGGGGACTAGCGGGTGGGATGAGCAGTTCTTC.

V usage is TRBV20-1 and J usage is TRBJ2-7; D is tentatively TRBD1 or TRBD2 (5 bases each). CDR3 length: 10 residues. Germline CDR1 and CDR2: DFQATT and SNEGSKA (reference sequence). Deletions cut 7 bases from V and 6 bases from J, with 10 bases between. The CDR3 loop is CSVPGGEQYF. CDR3 sequence (DNA): TGCAGTGTTCCTGGGGGCGAGCAGTACTTC.

The chain carries TRBV9 and TRBJ2-1, with a possible D match to TRBD2 (5 bases). V lost 0 bases and J lost 2, with 12 bases in between. Looked up from germline, CDR1 is SGDLS and CDR2 is YYNGEE. The length of the CDR3 is 16 residues. This chain's CDR3 is CASSVDGLIPYNEQFF. CDR3 DNA sequence: TGTGCCAGCAGCGTAGACGGACTCATACCCTACAATGAGCAGTTCTTC.